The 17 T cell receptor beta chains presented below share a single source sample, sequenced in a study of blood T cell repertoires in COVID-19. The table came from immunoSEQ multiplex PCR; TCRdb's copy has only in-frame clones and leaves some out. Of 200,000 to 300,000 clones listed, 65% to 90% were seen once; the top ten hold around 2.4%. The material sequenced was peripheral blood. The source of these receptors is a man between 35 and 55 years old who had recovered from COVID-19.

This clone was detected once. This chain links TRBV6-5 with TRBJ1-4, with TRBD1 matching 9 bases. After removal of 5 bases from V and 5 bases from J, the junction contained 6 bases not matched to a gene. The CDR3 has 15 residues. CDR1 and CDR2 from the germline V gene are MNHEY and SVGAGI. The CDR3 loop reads CASSTYDRGNEKLFF. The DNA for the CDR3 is TGTGCCAGCAGTACCTACGACAGGGGGAATGAAAAACTGTTTTTT.

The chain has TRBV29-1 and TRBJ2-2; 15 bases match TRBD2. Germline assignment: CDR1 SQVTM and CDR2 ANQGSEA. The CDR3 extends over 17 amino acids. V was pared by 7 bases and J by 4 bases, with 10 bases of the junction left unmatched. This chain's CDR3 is CSAAGTSGGLFTGELFF. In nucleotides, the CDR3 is TGCAGCGCCGCCGGGACTAGCGGGGGGCTATTCACCGGGGAGCTGTTTTTT.

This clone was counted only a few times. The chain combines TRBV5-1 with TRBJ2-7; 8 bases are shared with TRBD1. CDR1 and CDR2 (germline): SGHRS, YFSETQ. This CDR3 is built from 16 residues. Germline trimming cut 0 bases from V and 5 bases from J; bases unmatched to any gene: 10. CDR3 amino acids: CASSLAAVIQGDEQYF. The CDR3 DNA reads TGCGCCAGCAGCTTGGCGGCCGTTATACAGGGGGACGAGCAGTACTTC. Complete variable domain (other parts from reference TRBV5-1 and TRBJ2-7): KAGVTQTPRYLIKTRGQQVTLSCSPISGHRSVSWYQQTPGQGLQFLFEYFSETQRNKGNFPGRFSGRQFSNSRSEMNVSTLELGDSALYLCASSLAAVIQGDEQYFGPGTRLTVT.

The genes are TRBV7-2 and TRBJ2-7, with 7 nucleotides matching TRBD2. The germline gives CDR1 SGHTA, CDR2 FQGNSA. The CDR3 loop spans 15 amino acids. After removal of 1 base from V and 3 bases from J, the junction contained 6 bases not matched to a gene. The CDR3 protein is CASSLEGRGNYEQYF. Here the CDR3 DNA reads TGTGCCAGCAGCTTAGAGGGGCGGGGGAACTACGAGCAGTACTTC.

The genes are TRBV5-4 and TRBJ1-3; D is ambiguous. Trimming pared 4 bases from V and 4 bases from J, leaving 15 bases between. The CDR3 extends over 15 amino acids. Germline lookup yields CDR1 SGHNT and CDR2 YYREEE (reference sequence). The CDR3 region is CASSPGGPAGNTIYF. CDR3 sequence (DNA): TGTGCCAGCAGCCCGGGAGGTCCCGCCGGAAACACCATATATTTT.

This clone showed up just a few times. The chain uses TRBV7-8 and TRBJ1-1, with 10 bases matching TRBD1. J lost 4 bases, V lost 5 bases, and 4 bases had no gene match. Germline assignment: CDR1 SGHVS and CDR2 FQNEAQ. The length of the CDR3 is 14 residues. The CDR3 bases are TGTGCCAGCAGCCAGCGGACAGGGGGCACTGAAGCTTTCTTT. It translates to CASSQRTGGTEAFF.

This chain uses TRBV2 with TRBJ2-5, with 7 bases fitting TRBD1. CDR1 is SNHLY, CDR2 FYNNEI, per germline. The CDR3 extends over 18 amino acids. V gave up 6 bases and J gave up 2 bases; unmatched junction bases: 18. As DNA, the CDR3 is TGTGCCAGCAGCAGGACTCCGGGACAGCGATACCCGCAAGAGACCCAGTACTTC. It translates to CASSRTPGQRYPQETQYF.

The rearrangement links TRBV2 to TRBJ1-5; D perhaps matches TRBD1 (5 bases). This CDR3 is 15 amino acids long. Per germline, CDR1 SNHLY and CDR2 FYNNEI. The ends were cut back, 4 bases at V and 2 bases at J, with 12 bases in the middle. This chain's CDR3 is CASSGGRVGNQPQHF. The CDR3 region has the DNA TGTGCCAGCAGTGGTGGCAGGGTGGGCAATCAGCCCCAGCATTTT.

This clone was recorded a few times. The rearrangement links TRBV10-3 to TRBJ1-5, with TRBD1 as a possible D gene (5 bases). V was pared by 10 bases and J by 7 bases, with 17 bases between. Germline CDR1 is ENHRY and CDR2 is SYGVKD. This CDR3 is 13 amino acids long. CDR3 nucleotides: TGTGCCACTCAAGGGGTGAGGCGGCAGCCCCAGCATTTT. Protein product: CATQGVRRQPQHF.

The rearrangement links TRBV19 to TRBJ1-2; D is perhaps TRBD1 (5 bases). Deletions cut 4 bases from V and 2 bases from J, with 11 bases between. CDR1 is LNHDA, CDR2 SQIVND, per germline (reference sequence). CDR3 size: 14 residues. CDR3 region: CASSRSGGNYGYTF. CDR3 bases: TGTGCCAGTAGTAGGTCGGGGGGAAACTATGGCTACACCTTC.

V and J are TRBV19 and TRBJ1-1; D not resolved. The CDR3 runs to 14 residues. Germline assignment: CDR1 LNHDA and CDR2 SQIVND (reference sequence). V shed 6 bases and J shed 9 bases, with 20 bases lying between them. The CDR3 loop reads CASSHTYRGQQAFF. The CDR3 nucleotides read TGTGCCAGTAGCCATACTTACCGAGGGCAGCAAGCTTTCTTT.

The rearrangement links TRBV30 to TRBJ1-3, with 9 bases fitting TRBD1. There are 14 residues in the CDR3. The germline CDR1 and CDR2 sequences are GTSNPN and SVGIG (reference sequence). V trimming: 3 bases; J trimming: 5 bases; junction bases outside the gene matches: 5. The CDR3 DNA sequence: TGTGCCTGGAGCCCCGGGACAGGGAGAAACACCATATATTTT. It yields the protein CAWSPGTGRNTIYF.

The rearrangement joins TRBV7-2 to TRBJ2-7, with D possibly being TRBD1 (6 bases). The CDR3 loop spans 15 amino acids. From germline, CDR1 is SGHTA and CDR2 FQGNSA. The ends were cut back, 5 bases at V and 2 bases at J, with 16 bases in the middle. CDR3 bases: TGTGCCAGCAGCCTTAGGACAGAAACTACCTACGAGCAGTACTTC. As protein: CASSLRTETTYEQYF. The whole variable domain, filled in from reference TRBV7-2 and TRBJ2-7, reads GAGVSQSPSNKVTEKGKDVELRCDPISGHTALYWYRQSLGQGLEFLIYFQGNSAPDKSGLPSDRFSAERTGGSVSTLTIQRTQQEDSAVYLCASSLRTETTYEQYFGPGTRLTVT.

CDR3 DNA sequence: TGCGCCAGCAGCCAAGGTGTTGACAGATCTAACTATGGCTACACCTTC. Amino acids: CASSQGVDRSNYGYTF. V is TRBV4-3 and J is TRBJ1-2; tentatively, D is TRBD1 (5 bases). This CDR3 is built from 16 residues. The V end lost 1 base, the J end lost 0 bases, and 12 bases lay between the germline ends. Germline CDR1 is LGHNA and CDR2 is YSLEER.

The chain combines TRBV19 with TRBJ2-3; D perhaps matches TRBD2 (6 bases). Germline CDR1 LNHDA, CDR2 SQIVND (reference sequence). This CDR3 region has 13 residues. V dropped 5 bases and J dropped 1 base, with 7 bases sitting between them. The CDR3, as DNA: TGTGCCAGTAGTGCTAGCGGCACAGATACGCAGTATTTT. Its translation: CASSASGTDTQYF.

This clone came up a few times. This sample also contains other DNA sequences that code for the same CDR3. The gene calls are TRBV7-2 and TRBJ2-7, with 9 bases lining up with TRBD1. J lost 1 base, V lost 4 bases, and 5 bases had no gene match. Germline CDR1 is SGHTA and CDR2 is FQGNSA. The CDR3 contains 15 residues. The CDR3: CASSSRQGGSYEQYF. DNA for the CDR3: TGTGCCAGCAGCTCCCGACAGGGGGGTTCCTACGAGCAGTACTTC.

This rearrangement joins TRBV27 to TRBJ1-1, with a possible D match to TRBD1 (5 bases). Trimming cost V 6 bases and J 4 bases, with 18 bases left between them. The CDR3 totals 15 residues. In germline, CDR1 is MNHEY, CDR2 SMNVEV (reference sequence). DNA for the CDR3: TGTGCCAGCAGCCCCCTGGGGCAGGGCGCCACTGAAGCTTTCTTT. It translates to CASSPLGQGATEAFF.